The sequence of this T cell receptor beta chain was determined in a study of tumor-infiltrating lymphocytes in primary liver carcinoma. Across the study: The patients included men and women who were aged 30 to 69 years.

Germline CDR1 and CDR2: SGHRS and YFSETQ. The length of the CDR3 is 18 residues. With 0 bases clipped from V and 5 bases from J, the junction kept 10 bases outside the gene matches. Study-level points and caveats: A small share of top clones, only about 7-24%, was found in all five tumor regions.

Joint extraction of RNA and DNA used about 17-30 mg of bulk tissue that was unsorted. Tumor regions sampled: superior, inferior, left, right poles, and centre. There were over 85% viable tumor cells in every single sample of tumor. This clonotype has more than one count but fewer than ten. Its antigen is unidentified. TCR beta cDNA was reverse-transcribed from about 550 ng of total RNA. The reaction used a constant-region primer and ProtoScript II reverse transcriptase. What produced the TCR beta libraries was three nested multiplex PCR rounds using slightly modified ARM-PCR. The first two PCR rounds used TRBV1-TRBV30 primers with a Cbeta primer, around 10 cycles each. TCRdb reprocessed the multiplex PCR reads via MiXCR and lists one record per CDR3 protein. The sample contains roughly 78,000 distinct CDR3 sequences, roughly two thirds of which appear only once.

Sequencing used liver tumor tissue from sampling region 4. Subset noted: tumor region T4, right-lateral pole. This receptor was obtained from a woman aged 60-75 years with primary liver carcinoma and hepatitis B virus infection. The rearrangement links TRBV5-1 to TRBJ2-5; TRBD2 agrees at 13 bases. The CDR3 region has the DNA TGCGCCAGCAGCTTGGGACTAGCGGGAGGACGCCTTGTCGAGACCCAGTACTTC. It translates to CASSLGLAGGRLVETQYF.